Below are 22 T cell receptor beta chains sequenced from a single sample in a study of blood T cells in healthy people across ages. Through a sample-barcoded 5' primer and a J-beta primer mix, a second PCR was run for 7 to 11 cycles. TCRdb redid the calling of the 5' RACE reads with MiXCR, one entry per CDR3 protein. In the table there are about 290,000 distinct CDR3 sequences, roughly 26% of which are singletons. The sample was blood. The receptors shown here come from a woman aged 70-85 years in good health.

The CDR3 region is CASSQPGGPGNTIYF. The CDR3, as DNA: TGTGCCAGCAGCCAACCCGGCGGGCCTGGAAACACCATATATTTT. The rearrangement uses TRBV7-9 and TRBJ1-3; D remains ambiguous. The CDR3 runs to 15 residues. CDR1 is SEHNR, CDR2 FQNEAQ, per germline (reference sequence). V lost 5 bases and J 2 bases, leaving 13 bases between the germline ends. The entire variable domain, with the rest obtained from reference TRBV7-9 and TRBJ1-3, is as follows: DTGVSQNPRHKITKRGQNVTFRCDPISEHNRLYWYRQTLGQGPEFLTYFQNEAQLEKSRLLSDRFSAERPKGSFSTLEIQRTEQGDSAMYLCASSQPGGPGNTIYFGEGSWLTVV.

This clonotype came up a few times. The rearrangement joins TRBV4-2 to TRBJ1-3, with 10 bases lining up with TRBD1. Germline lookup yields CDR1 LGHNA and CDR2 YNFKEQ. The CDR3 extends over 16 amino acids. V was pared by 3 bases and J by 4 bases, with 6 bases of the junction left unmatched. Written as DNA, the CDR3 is TGTGCCAGCAGCCAGGCCGGGACAGGGGTAGGAAACACCATATATTTT. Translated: CASSQAGTGVGNTIYF.

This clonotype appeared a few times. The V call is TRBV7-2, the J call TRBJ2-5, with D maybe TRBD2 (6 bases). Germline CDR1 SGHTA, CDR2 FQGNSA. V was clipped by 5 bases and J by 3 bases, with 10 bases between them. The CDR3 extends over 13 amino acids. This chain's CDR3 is CASSAGPKETQYF. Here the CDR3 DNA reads TGTGCCAGCAGCGCGGGGCCCAAAGAGACCCAGTACTTC.

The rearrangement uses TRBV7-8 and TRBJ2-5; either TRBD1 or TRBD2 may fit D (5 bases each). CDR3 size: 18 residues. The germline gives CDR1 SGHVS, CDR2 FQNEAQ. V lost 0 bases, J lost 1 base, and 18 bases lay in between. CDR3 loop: CASSLALSGLDTQETQYF. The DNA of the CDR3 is TGTGCCAGCAGCTTAGCGTTGTCGGGGCTGGACACCCAAGAGACCCAGTACTTC.

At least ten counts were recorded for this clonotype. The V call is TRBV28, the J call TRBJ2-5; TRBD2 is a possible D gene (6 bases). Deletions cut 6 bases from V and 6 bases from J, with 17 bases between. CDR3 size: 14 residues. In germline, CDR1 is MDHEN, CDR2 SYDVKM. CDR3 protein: CASSPVQGGKTQYF. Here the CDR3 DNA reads TGTGCCAGCAGCCCCGTTCAGGGCGGGAAGACCCAGTACTTC. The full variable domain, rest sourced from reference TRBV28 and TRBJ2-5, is DVKVTQSSRYLVKRTGEKVFLECVQDMDHENMFWYRQDPGLGLRLIYFSYDVKMKEKGDIPEGYSVSREKKERFSLILESASTNQTSMYLCASSPVQGGKTQYFGPGTRLLVL.

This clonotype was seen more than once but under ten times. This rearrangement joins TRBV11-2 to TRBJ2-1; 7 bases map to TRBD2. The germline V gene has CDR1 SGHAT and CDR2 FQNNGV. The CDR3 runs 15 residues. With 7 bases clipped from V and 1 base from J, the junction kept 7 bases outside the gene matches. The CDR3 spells CASTAGVGSYNEQFF. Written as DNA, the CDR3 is TGTGCCAGCACCGCGGGAGTAGGGTCCTACAATGAGCAGTTCTTC.

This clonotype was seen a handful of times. Here the CDR3 DNA reads TGCAGTGCTGCACCGGGAGACTCTCAGTTCTTC. It yields the protein CSAAPGDSQFF. The chain links TRBV20-1 to TRBJ2-1; D might be TRBD2 (6 bases). V lost 5 bases and J lost 13, with 15 bases in between. The germline V gene encodes CDR1 DFQATT and CDR2 SNEGSKA (reference sequence). CDR3 length: 11 residues.

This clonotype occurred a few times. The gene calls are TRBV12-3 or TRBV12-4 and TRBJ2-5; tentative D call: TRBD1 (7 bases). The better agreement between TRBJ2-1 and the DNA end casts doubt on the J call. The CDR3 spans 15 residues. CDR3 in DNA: TGTGCCAGCATCCAAACAGGGGCGGGGATCAATGAGCAGTTCTTC. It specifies CASIQTGAGINEQFF.

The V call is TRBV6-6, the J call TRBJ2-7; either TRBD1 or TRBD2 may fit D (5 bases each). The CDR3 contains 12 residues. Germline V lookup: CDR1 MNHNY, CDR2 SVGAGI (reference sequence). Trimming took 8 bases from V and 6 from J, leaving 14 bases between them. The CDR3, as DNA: TGTGCCAGCGAAGGGGAGTCTGCCGAGCAGTACTTC. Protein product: CASEGESAEQYF.

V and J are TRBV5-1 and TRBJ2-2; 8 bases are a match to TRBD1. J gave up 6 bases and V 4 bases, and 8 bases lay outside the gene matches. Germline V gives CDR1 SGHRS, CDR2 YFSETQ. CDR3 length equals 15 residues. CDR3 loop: CASSPDRVGSGELFF. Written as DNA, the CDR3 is TGCGCCAGCAGCCCGGACAGGGTGGGTTCCGGGGAGCTGTTTTTT. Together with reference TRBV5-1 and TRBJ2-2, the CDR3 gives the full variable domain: KAGVTQTPRYLIKTRGQQVTLSCSPISGHRSVSWYQQTPGQGLQFLFEYFSETQRNKGNFPGRFSGRQFSNSRSEMNVSTLELGDSALYLCASSPDRVGSGELFFGEGSRLTVL.

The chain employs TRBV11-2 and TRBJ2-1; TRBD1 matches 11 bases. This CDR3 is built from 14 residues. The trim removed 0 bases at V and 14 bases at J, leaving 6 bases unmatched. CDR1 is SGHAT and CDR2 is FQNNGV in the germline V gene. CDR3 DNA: TGTGCCAGCAGCTTAGAGCGGACAGGGGGCAGAGAGTTCTTC. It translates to CASSLERTGGREFF.

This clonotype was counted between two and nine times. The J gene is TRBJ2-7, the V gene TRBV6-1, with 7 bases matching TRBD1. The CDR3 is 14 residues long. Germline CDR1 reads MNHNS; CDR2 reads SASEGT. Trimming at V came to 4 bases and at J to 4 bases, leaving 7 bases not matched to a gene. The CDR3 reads CASSATGVSYEQYF. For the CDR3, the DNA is TGTGCCAGCAGTGCCACAGGGGTATCGTACGAGCAGTACTTC.

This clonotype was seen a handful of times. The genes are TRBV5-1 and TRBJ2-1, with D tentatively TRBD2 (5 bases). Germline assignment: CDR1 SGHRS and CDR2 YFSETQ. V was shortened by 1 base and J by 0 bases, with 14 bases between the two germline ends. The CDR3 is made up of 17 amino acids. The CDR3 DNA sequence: TGCGCCAGCAGCTTGTCGTCTAGCCTACTCTCCTACAATGAGCAGTTCTTC. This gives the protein CASSLSSSLLSYNEQFF.

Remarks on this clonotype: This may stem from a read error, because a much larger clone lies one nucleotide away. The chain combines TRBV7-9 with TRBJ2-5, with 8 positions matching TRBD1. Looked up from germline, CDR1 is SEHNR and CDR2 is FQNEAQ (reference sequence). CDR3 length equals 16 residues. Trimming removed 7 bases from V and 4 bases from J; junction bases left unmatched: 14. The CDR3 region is CASTLGDRGIRETQYF. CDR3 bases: TGTGCCAGCACCCTCGGAGACAGGGGCATCCGAGAGACCCAGTACTTC.

CDR3 nucleotides: TGTGCCAGCAGCGCACTAGCGGGGGGGGAGTGGTACTTC. Its translation is CASSALAGGEWYF. The chain couples TRBV7-2 to TRBJ2-7, with TRBD2 identical over 13 bases. V gave up 5 bases and J gave up 12 bases; unmatched junction bases: 7. CDR3 length: 13 amino acids. The germline gives CDR1 SGHTA, CDR2 FQGNSA.

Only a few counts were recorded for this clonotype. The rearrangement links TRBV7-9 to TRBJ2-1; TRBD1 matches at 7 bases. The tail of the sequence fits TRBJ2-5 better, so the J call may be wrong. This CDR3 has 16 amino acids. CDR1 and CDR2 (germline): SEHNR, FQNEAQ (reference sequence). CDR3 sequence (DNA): TGTGCCAGCAGCTTAGGACAGGGTATGGCCCAAGAGACCCAGTACTTC. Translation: CASSLGQGMAQETQYF.

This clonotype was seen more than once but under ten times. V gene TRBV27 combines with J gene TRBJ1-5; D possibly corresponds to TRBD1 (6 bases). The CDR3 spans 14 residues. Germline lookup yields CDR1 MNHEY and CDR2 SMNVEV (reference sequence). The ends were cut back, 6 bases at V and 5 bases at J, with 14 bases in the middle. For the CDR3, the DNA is TGTGCCAGCAGCCCTCAGGGGCCGGATCAGCCCCAGCATTTT. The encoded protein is CASSPQGPDQPQHF.

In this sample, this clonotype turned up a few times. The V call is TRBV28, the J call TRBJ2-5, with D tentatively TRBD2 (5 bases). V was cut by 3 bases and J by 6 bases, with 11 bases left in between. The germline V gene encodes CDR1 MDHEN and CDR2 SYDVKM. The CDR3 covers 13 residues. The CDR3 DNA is TGTGCCAGCAGTTTGTACGGGGTAAAGACCCAGTACTTC. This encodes CASSLYGVKTQYF.

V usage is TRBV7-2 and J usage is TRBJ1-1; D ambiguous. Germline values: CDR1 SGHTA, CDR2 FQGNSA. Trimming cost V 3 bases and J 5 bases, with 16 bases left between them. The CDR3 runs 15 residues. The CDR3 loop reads CASSFFFGVLTEAFF. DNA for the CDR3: TGTGCCAGCAGCTTTTTTTTCGGGGTTTTGACTGAAGCTTTCTTT.

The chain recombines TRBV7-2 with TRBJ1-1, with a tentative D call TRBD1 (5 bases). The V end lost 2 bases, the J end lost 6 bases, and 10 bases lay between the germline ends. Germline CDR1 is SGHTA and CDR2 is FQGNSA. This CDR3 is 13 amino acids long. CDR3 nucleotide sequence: TGTGCCAGCAGCTTATGGGGGGAGGCTGAAGCTTTCTTT. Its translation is CASSLWGEAEAFF. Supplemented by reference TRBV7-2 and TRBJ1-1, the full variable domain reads GAGVSQSPSNKVTEKGKDVELRCDPISGHTALYWYRQSLGQGLEFLIYFQGNSAPDKSGLPSDRFSAERTGGSVSTLTIQRTQQEDSAVYLCASSLWGEAEAFFGQGTRLTVV.

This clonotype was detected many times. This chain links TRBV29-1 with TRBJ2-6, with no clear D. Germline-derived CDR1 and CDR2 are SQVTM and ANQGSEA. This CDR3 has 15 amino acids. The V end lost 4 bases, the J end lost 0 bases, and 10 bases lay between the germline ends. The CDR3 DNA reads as TGCAGCGTTGGACTTCGAAACTCTGGGGCCAACGTCCTGACTTTC. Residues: CSVGLRNSGANVLTF.

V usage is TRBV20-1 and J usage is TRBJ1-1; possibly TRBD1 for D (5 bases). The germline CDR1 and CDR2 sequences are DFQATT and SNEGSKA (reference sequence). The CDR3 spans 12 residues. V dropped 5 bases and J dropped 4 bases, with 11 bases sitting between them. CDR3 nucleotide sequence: TGCAGTGCTTTGGGGGTTGGCACTGAAGCTTTCTTT. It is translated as CSALGVGTEAFF.